This entry lists 18 T cell receptor beta chains sequenced from one sample in a study of T-cell memory formation after mild COVID-19. MiXCR was run by TCRdb on the 5' RACE reads, yielding one entry per CDR3 protein. The repertoire holds under 700,000 distinct CDR3 sequences, with over 20% as singletons. Sequenced input: PBMCs or a T cell subset sorted from them (not recorded which). The source of these receptors is an adult woman who had mild COVID-19 (a few samples of this study predate the infection). Cell type and time point are not known.

The V call is TRBV30, the J call TRBJ1-5, with 8 bases aligning to TRBD1. The CDR3 loop spans 13 amino acids. V dropped 2 bases and J dropped 9; count of bases not matched to a gene: 6. Germline V CDR1 and CDR2: GTSNPN, SVGIG (reference sequence). The CDR3 sequence: CAWSTGQDRPQHF. CDR3 nucleotide sequence: TGTGCCTGGAGTACGGGACAGGATCGGCCCCAGCATTTT.

The CDR3 coding sequence is TGTGCCAGCAGCTTATACGGGGGCAGCCAGAACACTGAAGCTTTCTTT. This codes for CASSLYGGSQNTEAFF. The chain is built from TRBV7-3 and TRBJ1-1; tentative D call: TRBD1 (6 bases). V lost 2 bases and J lost 1, with 14 bases in between. This CDR3 is 16 amino acids long. Germline CDR1 and CDR2: SGHTA and FQGTGA.

This clonotype was detected only a few times. The chain links TRBV5-1 to TRBJ1-1; TRBD1 might be the D (6 bases). Germline assignment: CDR1 SGHRS and CDR2 YFSETQ. This CDR3 spans 15 amino acids. V gave up 0 bases and J gave up 10 bases, with 19 bases separating them. DNA of the CDR3: TGCGCCAGCAGCTTGGCCGGGGACACCCCTTGGGGAGCTTTCTTT. It translates to CASSLAGDTPWGAFF.

V usage is TRBV9 and J usage is TRBJ2-7; D ambiguous. This CDR3 has 14 residues. Between the trimmed V and J ends, which lost 4 bases and 1 base, there was a span of 12 bases. CDR1 SGDLS and CDR2 YYNGEE come from the germline V gene. Written as DNA, the CDR3 is TGTGCCAGCAGCCCCCCCGGGCGGTCCTACGAGCAGTACTTC. It translates to CASSPPGRSYEQYF.

The V gene is TRBV7-2, the J gene TRBJ1-5; 7 bases line up with TRBD1. The germline CDR1 and CDR2 sequences are SGHTA and FQGNSA. The CDR3 has 15 residues. V dropped 5 bases and J dropped 6; count of bases not matched to a gene: 10. The CDR3 sequence is CASSTRQGAGQPQHF. CDR3 in DNA: TGTGCCAGCAGCACGCGACAGGGTGCGGGTCAGCCCCAGCATTTT.

This clonotype was counted only a few times. The chain combines TRBV10-3 with TRBJ2-1; either TRBD1 or TRBD2 may supply D (5 bases each). This CDR3 is built from 16 residues. Trimming took 3 bases from V and 10 from J, leaving 22 bases between them. Germline V lookup: CDR1 ENHRY, CDR2 SYGVKD. The CDR3 loop is CAISEVKQHGAREQFF. The CDR3 DNA reads TGTGCCATCAGTGAAGTAAAACAGCACGGGGCCCGAGAGCAGTTCTTC.

This chain uses TRBV11-2 with TRBJ2-1, with 7 bases lining up with TRBD2. Germline lookup yields CDR1 SGHAT and CDR2 FQNNGV. Trimming removed 0 bases from V and 3 bases from J; junction bases left unmatched: 8. The CDR3 loop spans 17 amino acids. The CDR3: CASSLDFTGRGYNEQFF. CDR3 sequence (DNA): TGTGCCAGCAGCTTAGATTTTACGGGGAGGGGCTACAATGAGCAGTTCTTC. The complete variable domain, with remaining parts taken from reference TRBV11-2 and TRBJ2-1, reads EAGVAQSPRYKIIEKRQSVAFWCNPISGHATLYWYQQILGQGPKLLIQFQNNGVVDDSQLPKDRFSAERLKGVDSTLKIQPAKLEDSAVYLCASSLDFTGRGYNEQFFGPGTRLTVL.

This clonotype was detected many times. The J gene is TRBJ2-3, the V gene TRBV20-1; 11 bases match TRBD2. The trim removed 6 bases at V and 3 bases at J, leaving 11 bases unmatched. The CDR3 totals 16 residues. Germline CDR1 and CDR2: DFQATT and SNEGSKA (reference sequence). CDR3 region: CSAPGLAGGPTDTQYF. The CDR3 DNA follows: TGCAGTGCCCCCGGGTTAGCGGGAGGGCCAACAGATACGCAGTATTTT.

There are many counts of this clonotype. This chain connects TRBV30 to TRBJ2-1; TRBD2 aligns across 10 bases. This CDR3 has 13 amino acids. V was pared by 4 bases and J by 6 bases, with 3 bases of the junction left unmatched. Germline assignment: CDR1 GTSNPN and CDR2 SVGIG (reference sequence). The CDR3 DNA follows: TGTGCCTGGACGAGCGGGGGGGCCAATGAGCAGTTCTTC. Protein product: CAWTSGGANEQFF.

In regard to this clonotype: The junction departs from the called germline gene at one end, perhaps through a read error. The J gene is TRBJ2-7, the V gene TRBV10-2; 9 nucleotides agree with TRBD2. Per the germline V gene, CDR1 is WSHSY and CDR2 is SAAADI. CDR3 length: 17 residues. CDR3 nucleotides: TGCGCCAGCAGTCATCTCCCTTTAGCGGGAGCTTCCTCCGAGCAGTACTTC. This encodes CASSHLPLAGASSEQYF.

The chain couples TRBV11-2 to TRBJ2-1; TRBD1 agrees at 9 bases. Germline CDR1 SGHAT, CDR2 FQNNGV. The CDR3 loop spans 18 amino acids. Trimming cost V 4 bases and J 4 bases; bases outside gene matches: 14. The CDR3 DNA reads TGTGCCAGCAGCTCGTTAACCTCTGGGGACAGGGCATACAATGAGCAGTTCTTC. It is translated as CASSSLTSGDRAYNEQFF.

This clonotype showed up just a few times. The chain combines TRBV5-1 with TRBJ1-3; possibly TRBD1 for D (6 bases). There are 14 residues in the CDR3. The germline V gene has CDR1 SGHRS and CDR2 YFSETQ. Trimming took 4 bases from V and 4 from J, leaving 12 bases between them. The CDR3: CASSPRTAGNTIYF. Written as DNA, the CDR3 is TGCGCCAGCAGCCCCAGGACAGCCGGAAACACCATATATTTT. The variable domain in full, completed from reference TRBV5-1 and TRBJ1-3, reads KAGVTQTPRYLIKTRGQQVTLSCSPISGHRSVSWYQQTPGQGLQFLFEYFSETQRNKGNFPGRFSGRQFSNSRSEMNVSTLELGDSALYLCASSPRTAGNTIYFGEGSWLTVV.

This rearrangement joins TRBV6-2 or TRBV6-3 to TRBJ2-7; D gene ambiguous. CDR3 length: 13 residues. V was shortened by 6 bases and J by 3 bases, with 12 bases between the two germline ends. Germline loops: CDR1 MNHEY, CDR2 SVGEGT. In nucleotides, the CDR3 is TGTGCCAGCAGAATAGGACCCCGCTACGAGCAGTACTTC. Its translation: CASRIGPRYEQYF.

This clonotype was found many times. The chain couples TRBV20-1 to TRBJ2-7; D perhaps matches TRBD2 (6 bases). The CDR3 extends over 14 amino acids. The V end lost 3 bases, the J end lost 0 bases, and 12 bases lay between the germline ends. Germline V CDR1 and CDR2: DFQATT, SNEGSKA (reference sequence). CDR3 nucleotides: TGCAGTGCTAGTGCGGGGTTGGGCTCCTACGAGCAGTACTTC. Encoded protein: CSASAGLGSYEQYF.

This clonotype showed up just a few times. This sequence joins TRBV6-2 or TRBV6-3 and TRBJ2-7; D gene unclear. Germline V gives CDR1 MNHEY, CDR2 SVGEGT. V lost 8 bases and J lost 1, with 18 bases in between. This CDR3 is built from 15 residues. The CDR3 DNA reads as TGTGCCAGCTGGGGTAACCCGACACTTTCCTACGAGCAGTACTTC. Its translation: CASWGNPTLSYEQYF.

This chain uses TRBV19 with TRBJ2-2; D may be TRBD2 (6 bases). The germline V gene has CDR1 LNHDA and CDR2 SQIVND (reference sequence). The germline V and J ends were trimmed by 6 bases and 0 bases, with 11 bases remaining between them. The CDR3 is 15 residues long. CDR3 DNA sequence: TGTGCCAGTAGGGGCGGGGCGTCGAACACCGGGGAGCTGTTTTTT. Amino acid sequence: CASRGGASNTGELFF.

The genes are TRBV5-1 and TRBJ2-1; TRBD2 agrees at 9 bases. With V trimmed by 0 bases and J by 8 bases, 6 bases remained unmatched. Germline CDR1 reads SGHRS; CDR2 reads YFSETQ. This CDR3 has 15 residues. The CDR3 reads CASSLARGGKDEQFF. The CDR3 DNA reads as TGCGCCAGCAGCTTGGCGCGGGGGGGCAAGGATGAGCAGTTCTTC.

The chain uses TRBV2 and TRBJ1-3; no firm D call. Per the germline V gene, CDR1 is SNHLY and CDR2 is FYNNEI. CDR3 length: 16 residues. Trimming pared 3 bases from V and 0 bases from J, leaving 12 bases between. CDR3 bases: TGTGCCAGCAGTGACGGGCAGCTGAGCTCTGGAAACACCATATATTTT. Its translation: CASSDGQLSSGNTIYF.